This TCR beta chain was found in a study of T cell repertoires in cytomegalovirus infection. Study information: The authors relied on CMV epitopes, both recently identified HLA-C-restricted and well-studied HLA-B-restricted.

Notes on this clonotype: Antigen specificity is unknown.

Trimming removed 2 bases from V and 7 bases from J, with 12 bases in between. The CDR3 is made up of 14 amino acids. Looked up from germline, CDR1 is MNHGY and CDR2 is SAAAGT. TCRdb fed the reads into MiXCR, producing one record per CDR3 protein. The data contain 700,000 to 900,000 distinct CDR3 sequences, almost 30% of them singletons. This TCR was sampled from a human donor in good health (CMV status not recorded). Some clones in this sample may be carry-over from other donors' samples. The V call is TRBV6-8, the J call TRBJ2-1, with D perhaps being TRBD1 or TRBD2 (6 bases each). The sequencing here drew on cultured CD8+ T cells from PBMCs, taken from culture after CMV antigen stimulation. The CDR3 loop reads CASSYAGGKNEQFF. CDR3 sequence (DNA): TGTGCCAGCAGTTACGCCGGGGGCAAGAATGAGCAGTTCTTC.